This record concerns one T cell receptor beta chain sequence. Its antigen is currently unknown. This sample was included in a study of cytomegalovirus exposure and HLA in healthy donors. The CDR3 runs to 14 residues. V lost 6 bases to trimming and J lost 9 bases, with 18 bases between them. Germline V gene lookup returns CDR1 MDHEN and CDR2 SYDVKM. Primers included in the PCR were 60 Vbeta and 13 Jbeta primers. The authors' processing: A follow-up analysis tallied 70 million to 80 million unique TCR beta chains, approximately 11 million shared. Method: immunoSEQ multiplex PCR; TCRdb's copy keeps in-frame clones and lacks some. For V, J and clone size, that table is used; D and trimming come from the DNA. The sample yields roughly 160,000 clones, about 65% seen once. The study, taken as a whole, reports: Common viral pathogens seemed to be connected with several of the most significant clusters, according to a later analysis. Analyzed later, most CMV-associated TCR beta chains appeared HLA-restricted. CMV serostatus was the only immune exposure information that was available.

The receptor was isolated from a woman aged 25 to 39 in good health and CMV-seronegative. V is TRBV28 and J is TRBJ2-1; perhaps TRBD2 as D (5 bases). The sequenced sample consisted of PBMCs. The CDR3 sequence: CASRKLLAVGEQFF. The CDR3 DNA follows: TGTGCCAGCAGAAAACTTCTAGCCGTTGGTGAGCAGTTCTTC.